The present entry profiles one T cell receptor beta chain with its context. This entry comes from a study of a mutant IDH1 vaccine in newly diagnosed glioma. Profiling relied on immunoSEQ multiplex PCR, and the TCRdb table lists in-frame clones only, not all of them. Altogether about 59,000 clones are present, 75% to 95% being singletons, with the ten largest covering over 2.5%. The V gene's germline CDR1 is SQVTM and CDR2 ANQGSEA. CDR3 length equals 17 residues. Trimming cost V 5 bases and J 4 bases; bases outside gene matches: 13. Noted time point: baseline, week 1 (first vaccination visit). The sample's treatment: pre-vaccination baseline after standard-of-care therapy.

This specimen consisted of PBMCs, obtained from a glioma patient treated with radiotherapy, temozolomide or both. The V call is TRBV29-1, the J call TRBJ1-4, with 10 positions matching TRBD1. This clonotype originated in a middle-aged man with glioma. This CDR3 reads CSVIGTGEKGFNEKLFF. The CDR3 nucleotides are TGCAGCGTTATCGGGACAGGGGAGAAGGGCTTTAATGAAAAACTGTTTTTT.